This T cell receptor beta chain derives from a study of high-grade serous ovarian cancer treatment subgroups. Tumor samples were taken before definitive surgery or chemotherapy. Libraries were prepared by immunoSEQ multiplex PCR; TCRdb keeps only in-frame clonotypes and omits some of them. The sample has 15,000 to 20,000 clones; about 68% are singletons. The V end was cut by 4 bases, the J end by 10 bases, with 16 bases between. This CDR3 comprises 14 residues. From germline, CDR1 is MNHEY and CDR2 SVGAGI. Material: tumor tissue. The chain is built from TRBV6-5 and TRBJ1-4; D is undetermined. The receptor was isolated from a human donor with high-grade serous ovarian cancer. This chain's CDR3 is CASSLIPVDGKLFF. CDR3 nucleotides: TGTGCCAGCAGTTTGATTCCGGTCGACGGAAAACTGTTTTTT.